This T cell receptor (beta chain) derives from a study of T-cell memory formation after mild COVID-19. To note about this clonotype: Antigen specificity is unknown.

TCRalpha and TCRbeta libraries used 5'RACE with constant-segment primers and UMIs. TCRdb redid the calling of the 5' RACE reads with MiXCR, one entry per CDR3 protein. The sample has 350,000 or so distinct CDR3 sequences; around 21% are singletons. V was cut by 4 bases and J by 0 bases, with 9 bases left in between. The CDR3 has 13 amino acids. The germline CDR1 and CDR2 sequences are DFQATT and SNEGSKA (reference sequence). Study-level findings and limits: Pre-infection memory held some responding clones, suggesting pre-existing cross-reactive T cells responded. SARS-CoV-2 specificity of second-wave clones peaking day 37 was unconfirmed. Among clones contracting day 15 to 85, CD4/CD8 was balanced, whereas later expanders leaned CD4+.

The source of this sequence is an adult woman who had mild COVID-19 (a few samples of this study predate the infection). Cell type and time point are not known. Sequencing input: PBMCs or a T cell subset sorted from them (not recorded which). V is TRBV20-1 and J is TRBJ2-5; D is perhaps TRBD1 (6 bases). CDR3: CSAINRDQETQYF. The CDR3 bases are TGCAGTGCTATCAACAGGGACCAAGAGACCCAGTACTTC.